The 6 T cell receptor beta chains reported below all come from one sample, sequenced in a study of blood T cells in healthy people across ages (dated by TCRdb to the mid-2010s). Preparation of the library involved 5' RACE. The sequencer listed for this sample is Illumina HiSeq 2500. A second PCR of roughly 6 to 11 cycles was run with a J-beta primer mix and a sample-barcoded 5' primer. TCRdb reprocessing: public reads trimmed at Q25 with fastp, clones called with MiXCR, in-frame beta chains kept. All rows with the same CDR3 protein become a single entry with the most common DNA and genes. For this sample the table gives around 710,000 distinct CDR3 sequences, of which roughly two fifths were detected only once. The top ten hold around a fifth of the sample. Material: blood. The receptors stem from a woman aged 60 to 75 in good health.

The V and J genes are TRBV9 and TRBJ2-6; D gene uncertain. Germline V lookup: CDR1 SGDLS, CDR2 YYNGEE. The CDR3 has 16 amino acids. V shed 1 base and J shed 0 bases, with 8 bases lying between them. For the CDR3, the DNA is TGTGCCAGCAGCGTAATGGGCAGCTCTGGGGCCAACGTCCTGACTTTC. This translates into CASSVMGSSGANVLTF. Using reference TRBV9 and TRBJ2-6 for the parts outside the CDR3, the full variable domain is DSGVTQTPKHLITATGQRVTLRCSPRSGDLSVYWYQQSLDQGLQFLIQYYNGEERAKGNILERFSAQQFPDLHSELNLSSLELGDSALYFCASSVMGSSGANVLTFGAGSRLTVL.

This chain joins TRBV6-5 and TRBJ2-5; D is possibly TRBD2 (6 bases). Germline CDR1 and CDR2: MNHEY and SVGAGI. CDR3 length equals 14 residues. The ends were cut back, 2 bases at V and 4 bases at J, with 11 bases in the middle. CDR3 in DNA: TGTGCCAGCAGTTACGCGGGGACCCCAGAGACCCAGTACTTC. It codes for CASSYAGTPETQYF.

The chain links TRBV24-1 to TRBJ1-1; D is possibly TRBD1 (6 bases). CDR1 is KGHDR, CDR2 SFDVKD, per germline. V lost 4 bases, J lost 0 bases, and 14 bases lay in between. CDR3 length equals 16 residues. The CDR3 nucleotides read TGTGCCACCAGTGAATCTGGGGGGCCTATGAACACTGAAGCTTTCTTT. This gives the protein CATSESGGPMNTEAFF.

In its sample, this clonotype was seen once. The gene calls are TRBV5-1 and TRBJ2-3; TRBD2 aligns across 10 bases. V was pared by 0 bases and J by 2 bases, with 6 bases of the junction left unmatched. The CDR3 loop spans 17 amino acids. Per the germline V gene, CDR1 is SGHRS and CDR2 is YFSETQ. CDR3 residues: CASSLAAAGGHTDTQYF. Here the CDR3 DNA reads TGCGCCAGCAGCTTGGCCGCAGCGGGGGGGCACACAGATACGCAGTATTTT.

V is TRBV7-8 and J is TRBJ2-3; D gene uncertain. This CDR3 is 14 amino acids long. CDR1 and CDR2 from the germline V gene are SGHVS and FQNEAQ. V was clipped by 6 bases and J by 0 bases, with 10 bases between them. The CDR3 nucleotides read TGTGCCAGCAGTTCCCGAGCGAGCACAGATACGCAGTATTTT. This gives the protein CASSSRASTDTQYF.

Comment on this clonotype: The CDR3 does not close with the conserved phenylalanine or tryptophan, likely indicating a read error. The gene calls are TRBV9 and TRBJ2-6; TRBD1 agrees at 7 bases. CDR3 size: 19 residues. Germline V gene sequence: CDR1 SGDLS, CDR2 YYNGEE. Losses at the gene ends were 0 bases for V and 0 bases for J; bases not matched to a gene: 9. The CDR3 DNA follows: TGTGCCAGCAGCGTAGCCCGGTGGGACAGCTTCTCTGGGGCCAACGTCCTGACTCTC. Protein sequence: CASSVARWDSFSGANVLTL.